The TCR beta chain described here comes from a study of cytomegalovirus exposure and HLA in healthy donors. The PCR was carried out with 60 Vbeta primers and 13 Jbeta primers. Libraries were prepared by immunoSEQ multiplex PCR; TCRdb keeps only in-frame clonotypes and omits some of them. The sample shows roughly 110,000 clones, about four fifths of them seen only once. General observations from the study: Later analysis identified several of the most significant clusters that appeared linked to common viral pathogens. A later analysis showed HLA-associated TCR beta chains outstripping equally common others in clonal expansion. An analysis that came later showed most CMV-associated TCR beta chains appearing HLA-restricted.

On this clone: The target antigen is unknown.

All donors participated as healthy donors of bone marrow. V lost 3 bases and J 0 bases, leaving 9 bases between the germline ends. Germline loops: CDR1 SGHTA, CDR2 FQGNSA. This CDR3 has 16 amino acids. This chain links TRBV7-2 with TRBJ2-6; D unclear. Sequencing was carried out using PBMCs. The clonotype originates from a man aged 25-45 years in good health and CMV-seropositive. The CDR3 protein is CASSLTASSGANVLTF. The CDR3 nucleotides are TGTGCCAGCAGCTTGACTGCCTCCTCTGGGGCCAACGTCCTGACTTTC.